What follows is one TCR beta chain and its context. The data derive from a study of blood T cell repertoires in COVID-19. Study summary: In each case, the material was cDNA or gDNA derived from T cells, B-cell-depleted T cells, or PBMCs.

Original methodology: Using reference gene primer amplification, nucleated cell counts were estimated. Using immunoSEQ multiplex PCR, the repertoire was profiled, and TCRdb retains in-frame clones only, with some absent. For V, J and clone size, that table is used; D and trimming come from the DNA. The data hold 120,000 or so clones, with approximately 80% observed a single time. The CDR3 extends over 15 amino acids. CDR1 and CDR2 (germline): LGHNA, YNFKEQ. Trimming removed 6 bases at V and 1 base at J, with 12 bases between. The TCR sequence derives from a man aged 60 to 69 with acute or convalescent COVID-19. Sample: peripheral blood. The rearrangement joins TRBV4-2 to TRBJ2-2; D possibly corresponds to TRBD2 (6 bases). CDR3 in amino acids: CASSPGTLNTGELFF. In DNA form, the CDR3 reads TGTGCCAGCAGTCCCGGGACTCTGAACACCGGGGAGCTGTTTTTT.